This T cell receptor (beta chain) was sequenced during a study of early T cells in non-severe SARS-CoV-2 infection. Background on the study: Chains from this unsorted whole-blood bulk RNA could not be paired.

The germline V gene has CDR1 DFQATT and CDR2 SNEGSKA (reference sequence). V lost 6 bases and J 4 bases, leaving 13 bases between the germline ends. The CDR3 spans 13 residues. Study outcomes and limitations: The study's VDJdb matching favored anti-spike CD8 responses and missed private and CD4 specificities.

As part of library construction, unique molecular identifiers were attached to individual cDNA molecules. A single record per CDR3 protein comes from TCRdb applying MiXCR to the 5' RACE reads. Among around 60,000 distinct CDR3 sequences listed, approximately 12% were seen once. This clonotype was detected ten times or more. Its antigen is not identified. What was sequenced was whole blood. J is TRBJ1-5 and V is TRBV20-1; D not certain. The receptor comes from an adult who was a healthcare worker with PCR-confirmed SARS-CoV-2 infection or an uninfected control (not recorded which). The CDR3 DNA follows: TGCAGTGCCACGGTTCAAGGGAATCAGCCCCAGCATTTT. This codes for CSATVQGNQPQHF.